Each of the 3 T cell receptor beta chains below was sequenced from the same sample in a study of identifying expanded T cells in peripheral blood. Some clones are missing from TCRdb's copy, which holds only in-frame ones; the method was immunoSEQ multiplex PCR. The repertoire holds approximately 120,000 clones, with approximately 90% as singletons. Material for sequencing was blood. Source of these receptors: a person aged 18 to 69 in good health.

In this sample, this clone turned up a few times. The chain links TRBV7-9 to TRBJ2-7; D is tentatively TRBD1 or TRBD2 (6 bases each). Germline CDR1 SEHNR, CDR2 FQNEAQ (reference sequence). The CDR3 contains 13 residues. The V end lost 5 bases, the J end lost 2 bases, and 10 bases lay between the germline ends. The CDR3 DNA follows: TGTGCCAGCAGCCGGAGGGACACCTACGAGCAGTACTTC. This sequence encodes CASSRRDTYEQYF.

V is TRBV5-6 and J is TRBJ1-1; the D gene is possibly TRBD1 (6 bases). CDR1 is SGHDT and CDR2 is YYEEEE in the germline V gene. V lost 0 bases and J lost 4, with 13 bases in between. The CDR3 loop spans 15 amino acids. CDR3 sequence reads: CASSLVGGAITEAFF. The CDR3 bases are TGTGCCAGCAGCTTGGTCGGGGGCGCGATCACTGAAGCTTTCTTT. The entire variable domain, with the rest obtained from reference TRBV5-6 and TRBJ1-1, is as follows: DAGVTQSPTHLIKTRGQQVTLRCSPKSGHDTVSWYQQALGQGPQFIFQYYEEEERQRGNFPDRFSGHQFPNYSSELNVNALLLGDSALYLCASSLVGGAITEAFFGQGTRLTVV.

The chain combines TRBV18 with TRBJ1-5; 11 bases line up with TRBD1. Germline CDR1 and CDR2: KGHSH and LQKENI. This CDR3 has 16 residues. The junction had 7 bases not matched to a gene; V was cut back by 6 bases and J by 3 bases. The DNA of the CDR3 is TGTGCCAGCTCGGTCGGACAGGGGGCGGTCAATCAGCCCCAGCATTTT. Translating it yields CASSVGQGAVNQPQHF. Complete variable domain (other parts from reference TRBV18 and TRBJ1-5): NAGVMQNPRHLVRRRGQEARLRCSPMKGHSHVYWYRQLPEEGLKFMVYLQKENIIDESGMPKERFSAEFPKEGPSILRIQQVVRGDSAAYFCASSVGQGAVNQPQHFGDGTRLSIL.